The 21 T cell receptor beta chains below all came from one sample that was sequenced in a study of blood T cell repertoires in COVID-19. The protocol was immunoSEQ multiplex PCR, while the TCRdb copy is restricted to in-frame clones and leaves out a portion. The sample lists fewer than 65,000 clones, around 91% seen once, with over 15% in the top ten. Sequencing was carried out using peripheral blood. Receptor source: a woman between 55 and 75 years old with COVID-19, enrolled during active disease.

This clone was counted once. The genes are TRBV10-3 and TRBJ1-2, with TRBD1 matching 9 bases. Germline V lookup: CDR1 ENHRY, CDR2 SYGVKD. The V gene end was trimmed by 5 bases and the J gene end by 6 bases; junction bases not matched to a gene: 4. CDR3 size: 13 residues. CDR3 sequence (DNA): TGTGCCATCAGTTTACAGGGGGCAGATGGCTACACCTTC. Amino acids: CAISLQGADGYTF.

This clone occurred a few times. The chain recombines TRBV30 with TRBJ1-5; D perhaps matches TRBD1 (5 bases). Trimming stripped 0 bases from V and 0 bases from J, with 15 bases between. The CDR3 runs to 17 residues. Germline CDR1 is GTSNPN and CDR2 is SVGIG (reference sequence). The CDR3 sequence is CAWSVSRGSYSNQPQHF. In DNA form, the CDR3 reads TGTGCCTGGAGTGTATCTCGGGGGAGCTATAGCAATCAGCCCCAGCATTTT.

The chain links TRBV20-1 to TRBJ2-5; weak D call: TRBD1 (6 bases). The CDR3 loop spans 11 amino acids. V was shortened by 7 bases and J by 5 bases, with 11 bases between the two germline ends. Germline-derived CDR1 and CDR2 are DFQATT and SNEGSKA (reference sequence). The CDR3 sequence is CSVTQGETQYF. The CDR3 DNA reads as TGCAGTGTTACCCAGGGGGAGACCCAGTACTTC.

The chain joins TRBV19 to TRBJ1-2; no reliable D call. This CDR3 is built from 13 residues. Trimming left V 0 bases short and J 5 bases short, with 7 bases between. Germline CDR1 reads LNHDA; CDR2 reads SQIVND (reference sequence). The CDR3: CASSIDRRYGYTF. Written as DNA, the CDR3 is TGTGCCAGTAGTATAGACAGGCGATATGGCTACACCTTC. The variable domain in full, completed from reference TRBV19 and TRBJ1-2, reads DGGITQSPKYLFRKEGQNVTLSCEQNLNHDAMYWYRQDPGQGLRLIYYSQIVNDFQKGDIAEGYSVSREKKESFPLTVTSAQKNPTAFYLCASSIDRRYGYTFGSGTRLTVV.

The V gene is TRBV7-2, the J gene TRBJ1-3, with 9 bases lining up with TRBD1. J was trimmed by 8 bases and V by 5 bases; bases with no gene match: 13. The CDR3 is 16 amino acids. Per germline, CDR1 SGHTA and CDR2 FQGNSA. The CDR3 coding sequence is TGTGCCAGCAGCCTCAAATCGACAGGGGGATTTTACACCATATATTTT. Translating gives CASSLKSTGGFYTIYF.

The chain uses TRBV19 and TRBJ2-2, with a possible D match to TRBD2 (6 bases). CDR1 and CDR2 from the germline V gene are LNHDA and SQIVND (reference sequence). The ends were cut back, 9 bases at V and 2 bases at J, with 13 bases in the middle. The CDR3 has 14 residues. The CDR3 DNA follows: TGTGCCAGCCGCCGGGACTTTAACACCGGGGAGCTGTTTTTT. Its protein is CASRRDFNTGELFF.

This clone was detected only a few times. V is TRBV6-5 and J is TRBJ1-1; maybe TRBD1 (5 bases). This CDR3 is 14 amino acids long. V dropped 8 bases and J dropped 1 base, with 14 bases sitting between them. Germline assignment: CDR1 MNHEY and CDR2 SVGAGI. CDR3 loop: CASQVRRGNTEAFF. The DNA of the CDR3 is TGTGCCAGCCAGGTCCGGAGGGGGAACACTGAAGCTTTCTTT.

V usage is TRBV20-1 and J usage is TRBJ2-5; no reliable D call. V dropped 7 bases and J dropped 2 bases, with 8 bases sitting between them. CDR3 size: 11 residues. The V gene's germline CDR1 is DFQATT and CDR2 SNEGSKA (reference sequence). CDR3 coding DNA: TGCAGTGGTGAGCTGCAAGAGACCCAGTACTTC. This sequence encodes CSGELQETQYF.

The chain recombines TRBV21-1 with TRBJ1-1; the table calls TRBD1, which could not be checked here. TRBV21-1 is marked as a pseudogene. There are 14 residues in the CDR3. The CDR3 DNA reads TGTGCCAGACCCCTGAAGGGGCCGAACACTGAAGCTTTCTTT. It is translated as CARPLKGPNTEAFF.

The gene calls are TRBV19 and TRBJ2-7; the match to TRBD2 covers 7 bases. V gave up 0 bases and J gave up 4 bases; unmatched junction bases: 12. There are 17 residues in the CDR3. Germline CDR1 is LNHDA and CDR2 is SQIVND (reference sequence). CDR3 region: CASSIDRIGGRRYEQYF. As DNA, the CDR3 is TGTGCCAGTAGTATAGATCGGATCGGCGGGAGACGGTACGAGCAGTACTTC.

This clone was seen once. The J gene is TRBJ1-2, the V gene TRBV7-2; 8 nucleotides agree with TRBD1. CDR3 length equals 15 residues. The junction had 7 bases not matched to a gene; V was cut back by 2 bases and J by 5 bases. From germline, CDR1 is SGHTA and CDR2 FQGNSA. This CDR3 reads CASSLKSTGGYGYTF. CDR3 in DNA: TGTGCCAGCAGCTTAAAATCCACAGGGGGGTATGGCTACACCTTC.

This sequence joins TRBV12-3 or TRBV12-4 and TRBJ2-5; no clear D. Trimming took off 2 bases at V and 5 bases at J, with 3 bases between the two ends. CDR3 length: 11 amino acids. The CDR3 coding sequence is TGTGCCAGCAGTTTACAGGAGACCCAGTACTTC. Protein sequence: CASSLQETQYF.

The chain recombines TRBV7-9 with TRBJ1-1; TRBD1 agrees at 8 bases. CDR3 size: 15 residues. The germline CDR1 and CDR2 sequences are SEHNR and FQNEAQ (reference sequence). V shed 1 base, J shed 5 bases, and the junction held 6 bases outside the gene matches. In nucleotides, the CDR3 is TGTGCCAGCAGCTTAGGGGGACAGGTCGCGACTGAAGCTTTCTTT. This gives the protein CASSLGGQVATEAFF.

In its sample, this clone was seen once. The chain is built from TRBV3-1 (or the pseudogene TRBV3-2) and TRBJ1-1, with TRBD1 matching over 11 bases. V dropped 2 bases and J dropped 10; count of bases not matched to a gene: 9. The germline V gene encodes CDR1 LGHDT and CDR2 YNNKEL (reference sequence). This CDR3 region has 15 residues. The CDR3 sequence is CASSQSGQGATSAFF. CDR3 DNA sequence: TGTGCCAGCAGCCAATCTGGACAGGGGGCTACTTCAGCTTTCTTT.

The gene calls are TRBV11-3 and TRBJ2-1; TRBD1 agrees at 11 bases. V dropped 8 bases and J dropped 9; count of bases not matched to a gene: 15. Germline CDR1 and CDR2: SGHNT and YENEEA. The CDR3 has 16 residues. CDR3 in amino acids: CASVSGTGGGSGEQFF. CDR3 DNA: TGTGCCAGCGTATCCGGGACAGGGGGTGGGTCGGGTGAGCAGTTCTTC.

This clone has only one observation. The V and J genes are TRBV30 and TRBJ1-5, with 9 bases fitting TRBD1. CDR3 length equals 14 residues. The V gene's germline CDR1 is GTSNPN and CDR2 SVGIG (reference sequence). V dropped 0 bases and J dropped 6; count of bases not matched to a gene: 3. The CDR3 region is CAWSVGTGFQPQHF. The CDR3, as DNA: TGTGCCTGGAGTGTCGGGACAGGGTTTCAGCCCCAGCATTTT.

The rearrangement links TRBV18 to TRBJ1-5; D uncertain. The CDR3 has 14 residues. CDR1 KGHSH and CDR2 LQKENI come from the germline V gene. V lost 2 bases to trimming and J lost 3 bases, with 8 bases between them. The CDR3 sequence: CASSPAGNNQPQHF. CDR3 bases: TGTGCCAGCTCACCAGCGGGAAACAATCAGCCCCAGCATTTT.

The chain carries TRBV7-9 and TRBJ2-1; TRBD2 might be the D (6 bases). V lost 1 base and J 7 bases, leaving 14 bases between the germline ends. Germline CDR1 SEHNR, CDR2 FQNEAQ (reference sequence). This CDR3 comprises 15 residues. CDR3 DNA sequence: TGTGCCAGCAGCTTAGAACGGGAGCCACCAAATGAGCAGTTCTTC. This encodes CASSLEREPPNEQFF.

This chain links TRBV9 with TRBJ2-3; no firm D call. CDR1 and CDR2 (germline): SGDLS, YYNGEE. The CDR3 is 15 residues long. Trimming shortened V by 3 bases and J by 0 bases, and 11 bases separated the two germline ends. The CDR3 is CASSELGFSTDTQYF. Here the CDR3 DNA reads TGTGCCAGCAGCGAACTCGGGTTTAGCACAGATACGCAGTATTTT.

The gene calls are TRBV21-1 and TRBJ1-2; the D call in the table, TRBD1, was not verified against the DNA. TRBV21-1 corresponds to a pseudogene. The CDR3 is 12 amino acids. The CDR3, as DNA: TGTGCCAGCAGCAAGAAAGGGGATGGCTACACCTTC. Its translation: CASSKKGDGYTF.

The V gene is TRBV6-5, the J gene TRBJ2-7, with D possibly being TRBD1 (6 bases). V lost 6 bases to trimming and J lost 3 bases, with 15 bases between them. The germline V gene encodes CDR1 MNHEY and CDR2 SVGAGI. The CDR3 consists of 14 residues. The CDR3 sequence: CASRGYTGNYEQYF. The CDR3 DNA sequence: TGTGCCAGCAGGGGATATACAGGGAACTACGAGCAGTACTTC.